This T cell receptor (beta chain) was recovered during a study of human T cells and chemical hapten exposure (dated by TCRdb to about 2021). For context, the study as a whole: For sensitization, 2% DPC in acetone was applied to an approximately 2 cm by approximately 2 cm area of upper inner arm skin. Alopecia areata with under or over 50% scalp involvement, alopecia totalis and alopecia universalis were represented in the patient cohort, which was mostly female. Libraries were combined into a pool for sequencing, and differences in TCR yield between samples came mainly from small differences in library volumes within the pool. Blood samples were taken from patients before sensitization (week 0) and at 2, 6 and about 24 weeks after DPC sensitization. Approximately 28 alopecia patients provided blood for TCR sequencing at one to four time points (pre-sensitization, 2, 6 and 24 weeks). Throughout the study period of around 25 weeks, patients also received therapeutic DPC doses to the scalp every week. Patch testing was done on the upper back using Finn chambers containing 0.01% DPC, and results were scored after 6 days according to International Contact Dermatitis Research Group standards. Peripheral blood TCR repertoire changes were tracked in vivo in alopecia patients during primary and secondary sensitization to the hapten diphenylcyclopropenone (DPC). What the research found in general, with its limitations: Compared with pre-sensitization or healthy control sets, expanded TCRs formed significantly more large CDR3 similarity clusters, which is consistent with antigen-driven responses. Patch test score was positively correlated with the number of PT1 expanded TCRs, with significance at thresholds 8, 16 and 32 but not at 4. Repeated subsampling changed both the strength of the expansion versus patch-test correlation and the threshold at which the correlation became significant. Alopecia, a presumed autoimmune disease, was present in all patients, so the immune response of the patients might differ from that of healthy individuals. DPC sensitization did not change the number of TCRs with a frequency above 1 in 1000, and there was no evidence of changes in global repertoire structure.

Libraries were prepared through RACE. The listed sequencing device is NextSeq 500. Library preparation attached unique molecular identifiers to individual cDNA molecules for quantitative, reproducible TCR counting. Each blood RNA sample was used to sequence both TCR alpha and TCR beta chains. The published analysis was carried out like this. Samples had a median of around 92,000 TCRs, with a range from roughly 23,224 to 700,000. The Decombinator software suite was used to annotate the V, J and CDR3 of the TCR reads. For the PS versus PT1 abundance plots, all samples were subsampled to the same number of TCRs (28,000). Expanded TCRs were defined as absent before sensitization and observed at least eight times at the 2-week time point. The public reads were quality trimmed at Q25 with fastp and then assembled into clones with MiXCR by TCRdb, keeping productive beta chains. Entries are consolidated by CDR3 protein sequence, retaining the most common genes and DNA. V and J calls and clone size were set by TCRdb, not the authors. Present in this sample are 95,000 to 150,000 distinct CDR3 sequences, approximately 15% of which were seen just once. The ten top clones hold over 0.85% of the sample.

Interpreted using the paper, the time point label stands for: patch test 1, 2 weeks after DPC sensitization. Taken with the paper, the label for treatment or condition translates to: therapeutic diphenylcyclopropenone sensitization with weekly scalp DPC. At each patch-test visit, blood was drawn before the patch test was applied. To be eligible, patients had to be aged 18 to 70, diagnosed with alopecia and judged suitable for DPC therapy, while pregnant patients were excluded. Unfractionated whole blood was collected in Tempus Blood RNA tubes, and total RNA was extracted from that blood. On this clonotype: Its antigen is unknown. Base qualities are missing; no much larger clone stands one base away.

Its CDR3 holds 12 amino acids, cysteine through phenylalanine. Only the CDR3 region is kept as DNA, spanning 36 bases read in frame from base 1. The CDR1 and CDR2 encoded by the germline V gene are KGHSH and LQKENI. Trimming takes 3 bases from V and 8 bases from J, and the germline ends sit 10 bases apart. Recombination linked TRBV18 to TRBJ1-2, with the identity of the D gene unclear. The material sequenced was whole blood, taken in connection with sensitization to the hapten diphenylcyclopropenone (DPC). The clonotype was recovered from a man younger than 35 with alopecia areata. Some clones in this sample may be carry-over from other donors' samples. CDR3 sequence: CASSPGNKGYTF. The sequenced DNA is TGTGCCAGCTCACCTGGCAACAAAGGCTACACCTTC.